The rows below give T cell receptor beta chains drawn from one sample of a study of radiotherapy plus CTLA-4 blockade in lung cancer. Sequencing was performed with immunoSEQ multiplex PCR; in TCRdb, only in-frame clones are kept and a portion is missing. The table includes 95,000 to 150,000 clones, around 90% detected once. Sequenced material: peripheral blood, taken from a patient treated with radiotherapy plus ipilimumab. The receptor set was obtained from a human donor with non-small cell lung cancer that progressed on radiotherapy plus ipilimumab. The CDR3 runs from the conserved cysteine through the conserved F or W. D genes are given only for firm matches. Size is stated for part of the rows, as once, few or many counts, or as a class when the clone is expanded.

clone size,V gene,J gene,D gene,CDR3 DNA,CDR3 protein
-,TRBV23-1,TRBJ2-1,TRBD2,TGCGCCAGCAGTCAACATGGACTAGCCAATGAGCAGTTCTTC,CASSQHGLANEQFF
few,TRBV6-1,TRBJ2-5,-,TGTGCCAGCAGGAATTCGGTAAAGGAGACCCAGTACTTC,CASRNSVKETQYF
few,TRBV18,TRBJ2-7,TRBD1,TGTGCCAGCTCACGGGACAGCTACGAGCAGTACTTC,CASSRDSYEQYF
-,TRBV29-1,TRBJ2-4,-,TGCAGCGTTGAAGATCTGGGAAACATTCAGTACTTC,CSVEDLGNIQYF
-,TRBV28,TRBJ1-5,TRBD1,TGTGCCAGCATGACAGGGGGAACGGGCAATCAGCCCCAGCATTTT,CASMTGGTGNQPQHF
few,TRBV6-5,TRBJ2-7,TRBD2,TGTGCCAGCACCCCGGAGGCGGGAGGCCTGAGGGAGCAGTACTTC,CASTPEAGGLREQYF
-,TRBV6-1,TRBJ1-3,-,TGTGCCAGCAGTGAACAGGGATCCTCTGGAAACACCATATATTTT,CASSEQGSSGNTIYF
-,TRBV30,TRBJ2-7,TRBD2,TGTGCCTGGAGTGTAATTAGCGGGGGCAAGTACGAGCAGTACTTC,CAWSVISGGKYEQYF
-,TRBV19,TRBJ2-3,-,TGTGCCAGTAGTATAGCTGGCACAGATACGCAGTATTTT,CASSIAGTDTQYF
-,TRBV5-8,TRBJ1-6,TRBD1,TGTGCCAGCAGCTTACAAGGACAGGGGAATTCACCCCTCCACTTT,CASSLQGQGNSPLHF
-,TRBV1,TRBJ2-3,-,TGCACCAGCAGCCAACGGGGCTTCCGCACAGATACGCAGTATTTT,CTSSQRGFRTDTQYF
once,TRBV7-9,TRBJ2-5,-,TGTGCCAGCAGCCACCCAGTAGTTTCAGAGACCCAGTACTTC,CASSHPVVSETQYF
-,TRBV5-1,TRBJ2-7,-,TGCGCCAGCAGCTTGGCAGGTCTTGGGAACGAGCAGTACTTC,CASSLAGLGNEQYF
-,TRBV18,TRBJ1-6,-,TGTGCCAGCTCACCCTCGGGTCAAAATTCACCCCTCCACTTT,CASSPSGQNSPLHF
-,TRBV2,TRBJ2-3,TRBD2,TGTGCCAGCAGTCCTAGCGGTGCTAGCACAGATACGCAGTATTTT,CASSPSGASTDTQYF
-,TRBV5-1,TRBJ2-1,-,TGCGCCAGCAGCTTTGGAGCGGGCGATCCCGCTTCCGCCTACAATGAGCAGTTCTTC,CASSFGAGDPASAYNEQFF
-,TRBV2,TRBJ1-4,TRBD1,TGTGCCAGCATCCGGGACAGGGGGCTCGGGGCTAATGAAAAACTGTTTTTT,CASIRDRGLGANEKLFF
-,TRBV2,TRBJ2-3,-,TGTGCCAGCAGCTCGGACAGTAAAGGAACGCAGTATTTT,CASSSDSKGTQYF